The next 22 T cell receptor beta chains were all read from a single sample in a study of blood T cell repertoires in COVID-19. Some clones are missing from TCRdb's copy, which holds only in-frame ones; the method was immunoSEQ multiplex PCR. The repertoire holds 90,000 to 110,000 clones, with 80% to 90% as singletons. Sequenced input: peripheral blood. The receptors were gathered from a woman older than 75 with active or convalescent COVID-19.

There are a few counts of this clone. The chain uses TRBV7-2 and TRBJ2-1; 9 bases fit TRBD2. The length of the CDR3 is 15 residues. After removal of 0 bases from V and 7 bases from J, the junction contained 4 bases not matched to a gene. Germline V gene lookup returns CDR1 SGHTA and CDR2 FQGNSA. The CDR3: CASSLASGSLNEQFF. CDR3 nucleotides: TGTGCCAGCAGCTTAGCTAGCGGGAGTTTGAATGAGCAGTTCTTC.

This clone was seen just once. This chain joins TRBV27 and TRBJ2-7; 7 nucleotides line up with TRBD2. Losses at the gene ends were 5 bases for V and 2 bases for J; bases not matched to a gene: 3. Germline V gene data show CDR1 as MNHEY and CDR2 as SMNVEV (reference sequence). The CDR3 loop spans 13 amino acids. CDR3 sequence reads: CASSPSGTYEQYF. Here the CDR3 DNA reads TGTGCCAGCAGTCCGAGCGGGACCTACGAGCAGTACTTC.

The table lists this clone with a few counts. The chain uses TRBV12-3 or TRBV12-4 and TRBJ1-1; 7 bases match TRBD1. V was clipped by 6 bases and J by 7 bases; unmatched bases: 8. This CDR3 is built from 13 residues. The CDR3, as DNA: TGTGCCAGCAGCACTCCGGGACAGTTTGAAGCTTTCTTT. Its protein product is CASSTPGQFEAFF.

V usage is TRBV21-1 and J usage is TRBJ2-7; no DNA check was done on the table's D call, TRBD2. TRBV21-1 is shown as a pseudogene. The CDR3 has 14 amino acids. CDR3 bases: TGTGCCAGCAGCTCCCTCGACGGGGAAGACGAGCAGTACTTC. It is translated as CASSSLDGEDEQYF.

CDR3 nucleotide sequence: TGTGCCAGCAGTTACGCGGGGGAGCAGTACTTC. It specifies CASSYAGEQYF. This chain links TRBV6-5 with TRBJ2-7; a weak D match, TRBD2 (6 bases). There are 11 residues in the CDR3. The V gene lost 2 bases and the J gene lost 7 bases, with 6 bases spanning the gap. Germline CDR1 and CDR2: MNHEY and SVGAGI.

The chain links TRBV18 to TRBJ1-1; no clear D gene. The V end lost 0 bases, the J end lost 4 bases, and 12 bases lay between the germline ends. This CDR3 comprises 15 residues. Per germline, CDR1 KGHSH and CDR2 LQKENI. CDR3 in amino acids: CASSPPTREATEAFF. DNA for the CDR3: TGTGCCAGCTCACCACCGACCCGGGAGGCCACTGAAGCTTTCTTT.

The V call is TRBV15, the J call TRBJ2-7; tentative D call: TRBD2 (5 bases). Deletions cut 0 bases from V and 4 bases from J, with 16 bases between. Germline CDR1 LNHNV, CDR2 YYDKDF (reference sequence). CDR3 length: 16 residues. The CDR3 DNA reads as TGTGCCACCAGCAGAGAAGGAGTAGCGTCCTTTTACGAGCAGTACTTC. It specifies CATSREGVASFYEQYF.

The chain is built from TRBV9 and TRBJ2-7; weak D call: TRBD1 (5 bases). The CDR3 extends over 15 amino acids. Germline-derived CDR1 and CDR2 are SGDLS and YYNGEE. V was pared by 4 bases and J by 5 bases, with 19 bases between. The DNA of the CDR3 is TGTGCCAGCAGCCCTACAGGAAGTAGGGTCCACGAGCAGTACTTC. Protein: CASSPTGSRVHEQYF.

The chain's CDR3 is CASSLGGALDYEQYF. The CDR3 DNA is TGTGCCAGCAGCTTAGGTGGGGCCTTAGACTACGAGCAGTACTTC. The chain links TRBV7-9 to TRBJ2-7; D might be TRBD1 (5 bases). CDR3 length: 15 amino acids. V was shortened by 1 base and J by 3 bases, with 13 bases between the two germline ends. Germline values: CDR1 SEHNR, CDR2 FQNEAQ (reference sequence). The variable domain in full, completed from reference TRBV7-9 and TRBJ2-7, reads DTGVSQNPRHKITKRGQNVTFRCDPISEHNRLYWYRQTLGQGPEFLTYFQNEAQLEKSRLLSDRFSAERPKGSFSTLEIQRTEQGDSAMYLCASSLGGALDYEQYFGPGTRLTVT.

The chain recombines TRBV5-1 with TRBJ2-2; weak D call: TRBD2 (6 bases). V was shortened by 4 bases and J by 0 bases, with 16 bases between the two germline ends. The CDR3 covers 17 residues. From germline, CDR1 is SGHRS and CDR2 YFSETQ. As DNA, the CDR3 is TGCGCCAGCAGCCCGAGGGCCTCGGGGGCGAACACCGGGGAGCTGTTTTTT. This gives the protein CASSPRASGANTGELFF. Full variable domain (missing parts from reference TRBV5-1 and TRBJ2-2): KAGVTQTPRYLIKTRGQQVTLSCSPISGHRSVSWYQQTPGQGLQFLFEYFSETQRNKGNFPGRFSGRQFSNSRSEMNVSTLELGDSALYLCASSPRASGANTGELFFGEGSRLTVL.

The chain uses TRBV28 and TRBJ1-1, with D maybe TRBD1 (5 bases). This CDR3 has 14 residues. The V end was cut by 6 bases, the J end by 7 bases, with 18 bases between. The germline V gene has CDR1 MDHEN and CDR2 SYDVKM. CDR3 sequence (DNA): TGTGCCAGCAGAAACGAAGACAGTCAGGGTGAAGCTTTCTTT. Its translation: CASRNEDSQGEAFF.

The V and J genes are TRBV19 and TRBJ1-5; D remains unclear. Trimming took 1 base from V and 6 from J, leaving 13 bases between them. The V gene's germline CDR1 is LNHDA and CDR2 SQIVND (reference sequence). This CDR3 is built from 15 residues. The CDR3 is CASSIASRRAQPQHF. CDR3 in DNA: TGTGCCAGTAGTATAGCGTCCCGAAGAGCTCAGCCCCAGCATTTT.

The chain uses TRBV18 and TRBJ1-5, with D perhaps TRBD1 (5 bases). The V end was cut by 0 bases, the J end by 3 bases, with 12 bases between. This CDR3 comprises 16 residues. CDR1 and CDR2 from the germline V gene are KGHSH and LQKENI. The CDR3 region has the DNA TGTGCCAGCTCACCACCGACAGTGGGGTACAATCAGCCCCAGCATTTT. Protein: CASSPPTVGYNQPQHF. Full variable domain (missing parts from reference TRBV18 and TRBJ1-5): NAGVMQNPRHLVRRRGQEARLRCSPMKGHSHVYWYRQLPEEGLKFMVYLQKENIIDESGMPKERFSAEFPKEGPSILRIQQVVRGDSAAYFCASSPPTVGYNQPQHFGDGTRLSIL.

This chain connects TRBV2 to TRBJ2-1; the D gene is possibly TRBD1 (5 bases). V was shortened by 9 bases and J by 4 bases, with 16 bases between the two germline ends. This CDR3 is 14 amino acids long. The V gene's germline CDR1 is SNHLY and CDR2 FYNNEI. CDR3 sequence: CASQGQGRYNEQFF. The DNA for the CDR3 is TGTGCCAGTCAAGGGCAGGGCCGGTACAATGAGCAGTTCTTC.

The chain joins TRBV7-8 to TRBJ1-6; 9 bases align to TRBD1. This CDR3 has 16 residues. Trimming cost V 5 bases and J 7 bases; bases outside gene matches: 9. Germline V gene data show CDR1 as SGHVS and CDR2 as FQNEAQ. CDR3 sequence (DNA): TGTGCCAGCAGCCACCGGGACAGGGCTTACAATTCACCCCTCCACTTT. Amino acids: CASSHRDRAYNSPLHF.

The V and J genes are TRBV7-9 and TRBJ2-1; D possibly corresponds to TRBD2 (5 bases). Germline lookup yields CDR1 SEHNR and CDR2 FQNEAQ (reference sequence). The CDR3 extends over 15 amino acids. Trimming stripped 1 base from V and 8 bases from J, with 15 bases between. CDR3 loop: CASSLDLRELDEQFF. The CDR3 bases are TGTGCCAGCAGCTTAGATCTGAGGGAGTTGGATGAGCAGTTCTTC.

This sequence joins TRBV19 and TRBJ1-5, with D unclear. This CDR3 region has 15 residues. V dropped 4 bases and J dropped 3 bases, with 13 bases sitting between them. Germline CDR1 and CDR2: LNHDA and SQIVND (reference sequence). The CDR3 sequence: CASSNDPTPNQPQHF. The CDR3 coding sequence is TGTGCCAGTAGTAACGATCCGACACCCAATCAGCCCCAGCATTTT.

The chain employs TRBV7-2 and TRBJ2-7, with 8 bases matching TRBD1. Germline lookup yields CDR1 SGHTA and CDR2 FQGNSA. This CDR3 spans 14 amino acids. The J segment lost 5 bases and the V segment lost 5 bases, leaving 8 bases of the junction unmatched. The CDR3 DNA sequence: TGTGCCAGCAGCCCGGACAGGGAGTGGGACGAGCAGTACTTC. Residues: CASSPDREWDEQYF.

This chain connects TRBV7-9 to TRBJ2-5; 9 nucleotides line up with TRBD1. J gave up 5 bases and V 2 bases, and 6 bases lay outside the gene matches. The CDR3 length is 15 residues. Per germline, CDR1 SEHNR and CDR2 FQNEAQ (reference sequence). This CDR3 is CASSLPSGQGETQYF. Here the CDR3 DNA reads TGTGCCAGCAGCTTACCTTCCGGACAGGGGGAGACCCAGTACTTC.

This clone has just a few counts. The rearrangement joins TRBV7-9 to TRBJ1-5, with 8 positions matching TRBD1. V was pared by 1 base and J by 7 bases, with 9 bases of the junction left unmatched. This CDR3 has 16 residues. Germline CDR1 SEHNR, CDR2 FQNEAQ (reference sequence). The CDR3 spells CASSLVLGQGGQPQHF. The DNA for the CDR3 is TGTGCCAGCAGCTTAGTTCTTGGACAGGGTGGACAGCCCCAGCATTTT.

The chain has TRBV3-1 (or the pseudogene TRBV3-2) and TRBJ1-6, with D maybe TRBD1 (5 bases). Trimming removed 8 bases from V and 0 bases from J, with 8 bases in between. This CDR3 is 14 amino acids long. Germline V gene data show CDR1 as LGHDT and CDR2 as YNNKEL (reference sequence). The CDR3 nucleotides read TGTGCCAGCGGGGCTAGCTCCTATAATTCACCCCTCCACTTT. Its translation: CASGASSYNSPLHF.

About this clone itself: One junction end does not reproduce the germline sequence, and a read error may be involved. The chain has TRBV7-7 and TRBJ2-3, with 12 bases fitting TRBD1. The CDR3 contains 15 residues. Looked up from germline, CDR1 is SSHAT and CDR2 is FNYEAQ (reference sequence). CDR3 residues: CASSRDRGPPDTQYF. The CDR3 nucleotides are TGTGCTAGCAGCCGGGACAGGGGGCCCCCGGATACGCAGTATTTT. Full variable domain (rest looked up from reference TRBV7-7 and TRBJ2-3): GAGVSQSPRYKVTKRGQDVTLRCDPISSHATLYWYQQALGQGPEFLTYFNYEAQPDKSGLPSDRFSAERPEGSISTLTIQRTEQRDSAMYRCASSRDRGPPDTQYFGPGTRLTVL.